The 30 T cell receptor beta chains given below trace back to one sample, sequenced in a study of T-cell reconstitution after alpha-beta-depleted transplantation in children. Findings of the study overall: Where alpha-beta T cells came from about two months after transplant was reportedly several hundred expanded graft clones.

Preparation of the TCRbeta library was carried out with unique molecular identifiers. TCRdb reprocessed the PCR reads with MiXCR, giving one entry per CDR3 protein. The sample has approximately 34,000 distinct CDR3 sequences; roughly 6.7% are singletons. These receptors' targets are unknown. Sample: peripheral blood, taken 60 days after TCRalphabeta/CD19-depleted stem cell transplant. These receptors all come from a child less than two years old who had a stem cell transplant for acute myeloid leukemia, so the T cells may come from the graft donor.

The rearrangement links TRBV9 to TRBJ2-2; D may be TRBD1 or TRBD2 (5 bases each). The germline V gene has CDR1 SGDLS and CDR2 YYNGEE. The length of the CDR3 is 17 residues. The V end was cut by 4 bases, the J end by 7 bases, with 23 bases between. CDR3 loop: CASSPAPPRGAGGELFF. Here the CDR3 DNA reads TGTGCCAGCAGCCCGGCCCCCCCCCGGGGCGCGGGCGGGGAGCTGTTTTTT. The variable domain in full, with the rest retrieved from reference TRBV9 and TRBJ2-2, is DSGVTQTPKHLITATGQRVTLRCSPRSGDLSVYWYQQSLDQGLQFLIQYYNGEERAKGNILERFSAQQFPDLHSELNLSSLELGDSALYFCASSPAPPRGAGGELFFGEGSRLTVL.

This chain links TRBV4-3 with TRBJ2-1, with 9 positions matching TRBD2. Trimming removed 4 bases from V and 10 bases from J; junction bases left unmatched: 11. In germline, CDR1 is LGHNA, CDR2 YSLEER. The CDR3 is made up of 15 amino acids. This chain's CDR3 is CASSLSGGGAGEQFF. DNA for the CDR3: TGCGCCAGCAGCCTCTCCGGCGGGGGGGCGGGAGAGCAGTTCTTC.

This clonotype has ten or more counts. This chain uses TRBV5-1 with TRBJ2-1, with TRBD1 matching 7 bases. Germline V gene lookup returns CDR1 SGHRS and CDR2 YFSETQ. The CDR3 consists of 16 residues. With 4 bases clipped from V and 0 bases from J, the junction kept 7 bases outside the gene matches. The DNA of the CDR3 is TGCGCCAGCAGCATGACAGGGCCTTCCTCCTACAATGAGCAGTTCTTC. Protein product: CASSMTGPSSYNEQFF.

The chain has TRBV7-8 and TRBJ2-4; weak D call: TRBD2 (6 bases). CDR1 is SGHVS and CDR2 is FQNEAQ in the germline V gene. Trimming removed 5 bases from V and 0 bases from J, with 14 bases in between. This CDR3 region has 16 residues. The CDR3 bases are TGTGCCAGCAGCACGTCTAGCGCCTTAGCCAAAAACATTCAGTACTTC. Translating it yields CASSTSSALAKNIQYF.

This clonotype has ten or more counts. The chain has TRBV6-5 and TRBJ1-2; no reliable D call. The CDR3 is 16 residues long. V was cut by 2 bases and J by 6 bases, with 19 bases left in between. CDR1 and CDR2 (germline): MNHEY, SVGAGI. Here the CDR3 DNA reads TGTGCCAGCAGTTACCCCCCGTGGAGGTATAGAGATGGCTACACCTTC. Its translation is CASSYPPWRYRDGYTF.

There are many counts of this clonotype. The gene calls are TRBV20-1 and TRBJ2-7, with D uncertain. The germline CDR1 and CDR2 sequences are DFQATT and SNEGSKA (reference sequence). The V and J ends lost 6 bases and 10 bases respectively, with 13 bases between them. The CDR3 covers 10 residues. The CDR3 sequence: CSAVADIQYF. The CDR3 DNA follows: TGCAGTGCCGTGGCGGATATCCAGTACTTC.

This clonotype was seen many times. The V gene is TRBV7-9, the J gene TRBJ2-5; 7 bases agree with TRBD1. The ends lost 1 base at V and 4 bases at J; junction bases unmatched: 0. The length of the CDR3 is 13 residues. CDR1 is SEHNR, CDR2 FQNEAQ, per germline (reference sequence). The CDR3 region is CASSLDRGETQYF. CDR3 nucleotides: TGTGCCAGCAGCTTAGACAGGGGAGAGACCCAGTACTTC. The full variable domain, rest sourced from reference TRBV7-9 and TRBJ2-5, is DTGVSQNPRHKITKRGQNVTFRCDPISEHNRLYWYRQTLGQGPEFLTYFQNEAQLEKSRLLSDRFSAERPKGSFSTLEIQRTEQGDSAMYLCASSLDRGETQYFGPGTRLLVL.

This clonotype appeared many times. CDR3 bases: TGTGCCAGCAGTTTAGGAGCCGTTCGGGGAAACACCATATATTTT. Protein: CASSLGAVRGNTIYF. This chain uses TRBV12-3 or TRBV12-4 with TRBJ1-3; D ambiguous. The V gene lost 1 base and the J gene lost 4 bases, with 11 bases spanning the gap. The CDR3 sequence is 15 residues long.

This clonotype was found many times. V and J are TRBV29-1 and TRBJ2-3, with 9 bases matching TRBD1. The germline V gene encodes CDR1 SQVTM and CDR2 ANQGSEA. The CDR3 consists of 14 residues. J gave up 3 bases and V 6 bases, and 7 bases lay outside the gene matches. The CDR3 DNA reads TGCAGCGTCTTCGGGACAGGGATTACAGATACGCAGTATTTT. It codes for CSVFGTGITDTQYF.

This clonotype was seen at least ten times. This chain links TRBV10-3 with TRBJ2-7; D uncertain. The germline V gene encodes CDR1 ENHRY and CDR2 SYGVKD. Trimming cost V 0 bases and J 0 bases, with 12 bases left between them. The CDR3 loop spans 16 amino acids. The CDR3 is CAISESIHSSSYEQYF. The CDR3 DNA reads as TGTGCCATCAGTGAGTCGATCCACTCGAGCTCCTACGAGCAGTACTTC.

This clonotype has a count of ten or more. The chain has TRBV2 and TRBJ2-2; no definite D call. V was shortened by 10 bases and J by 4 bases, with 13 bases between the two germline ends. CDR1 and CDR2 from the germline V gene are SNHLY and FYNNEI. The CDR3 extends over 13 amino acids. The CDR3 DNA reads as TGTGCCACCCAGACCCGGGCCACCGGGGAGCTGTTTTTT. It encodes CATQTRATGELFF.

This chain's CDR3 is CASSLSQGKNTEAFF. CDR3 nucleotides: TGTGCCAGCAGTTTATCGCAGGGGAAGAACACTGAAGCTTTCTTT. This sequence joins TRBV27 and TRBJ1-1, with D tentatively TRBD1 (6 bases). The CDR3 sequence is 15 residues long. V was shortened by 0 bases and J by 1 base, with 9 bases between the two germline ends. From germline, CDR1 is MNHEY and CDR2 SMNVEV (reference sequence).

This clonotype has a count of ten or more. This chain joins TRBV19 and TRBJ1-4, with unresolved D. The CDR3 spans 13 residues. V lost 6 bases and J lost 3, with 8 bases in between. Germline V gene lookup returns CDR1 LNHDA and CDR2 SQIVND (reference sequence). The CDR3 spells CASREDANEKLFF. DNA of the CDR3: TGTGCCAGTAGAGAGGATGCTAATGAAAAACTGTTTTTT.

At least ten counts were recorded for this clonotype. The chain has TRBV27 and TRBJ2-7; no definite D call. V lost 5 bases and J lost 4, with 12 bases in between. The CDR3 loop spans 13 amino acids. The germline V gene has CDR1 MNHEY and CDR2 SMNVEV (reference sequence). The CDR3 DNA is TGTGCCAGCAGTCAGACCACCGATTACGAGCAGTACTTC. The encoded protein is CASSQTTDYEQYF.

This clonotype was counted once. A read error may explain this, as a much larger clone is one base away. The V call is TRBV20-1, the J call TRBJ2-1; TRBD1 or TRBD2 may be the D gene (5 bases each). The V end lost 7 bases, the J end lost 0 bases, and 22 bases lay between the germline ends. Germline V gene data show CDR1 as DFQATT and CDR2 as SNEGSKA (reference sequence). The CDR3 totals 17 residues. The chain's CDR3 is CSVRGRALGVSYNEQFF. For the CDR3, the DNA is TGCAGTGTTAGGGGAAGGGCGCTGGGGGTCTCCTACAATGAGCAGTTCTTC.

This clonotype was counted many times. This chain joins TRBV11-2 and TRBJ1-2; D remains ambiguous. The CDR3 runs to 11 residues. Trimming pared 2 bases from V and 7 bases from J, leaving 5 bases between. Germline V gene sequence: CDR1 SGHAT, CDR2 FQNNGV. CDR3 in amino acids: CASSLLGGYTF. CDR3 DNA sequence: TGTGCCAGCAGCTTATTGGGTGGCTACACCTTC.

This clonotype was detected many times. Written as DNA, the CDR3 is TGCAGCGTTGACCTCGCTCGACTAGCGGAGCTCACAGATACGCAGTATTTT. This translates into CSVDLARLAELTDTQYF. The chain couples TRBV29-1 to TRBJ2-3; TRBD2 matches at 9 bases. V lost 3 bases and J lost 2; bases outside the gene matches: 12. The CDR3 is 17 residues long. The germline CDR1 and CDR2 sequences are SQVTM and ANQGSEA.

This clonotype has ten or more counts. The chain links TRBV5-1 to TRBJ1-1, with 7 bases that match TRBD1. The CDR3 runs to 14 residues. From germline, CDR1 is SGHRS and CDR2 YFSETQ. V lost 1 base, J lost 3 bases, and 3 bases stayed unmatched. The DNA of the CDR3 is TGCGCCAGCAGCTTGAGGGGGCGGGACACTGAAGCTTTCTTT. Its protein product is CASSLRGRDTEAFF. The full variable domain, in which reference TRBV5-1 and TRBJ1-1 provide the parts outside the CDR3, is KAGVTQTPRYLIKTRGQQVTLSCSPISGHRSVSWYQQTPGQGLQFLFEYFSETQRNKGNFPGRFSGRQFSNSRSEMNVSTLELGDSALYLCASSLRGRDTEAFFGQGTRLTVV.

In this sample, this clonotype turned up many times. This chain joins TRBV29-1 and TRBJ2-5, with D uncertain. Trimming removed 4 bases from V and 1 base from J, with 10 bases in between. Germline CDR1 SQVTM, CDR2 ANQGSEA. This CDR3 is 13 amino acids long. The CDR3 loop reads CSVARRSQETQYF. The CDR3 bases are TGCAGCGTTGCCAGAAGAAGCCAAGAGACCCAGTACTTC.

The chain combines TRBV28 with TRBJ2-7; D is possibly TRBD2 (6 bases). The V end lost 3 bases, the J end lost 1 base, and 7 bases lay between the germline ends. CDR3 length equals 13 residues. Germline CDR1 MDHEN, CDR2 SYDVKM. CDR3 in DNA: TGTGCCAGCAGTTTGGGGACTTCCTACGAGCAGTACTTC. Its protein is CASSLGTSYEQYF.

This clonotype was seen ten or more times. The V gene is TRBV6-2 or TRBV6-3, the J gene TRBJ2-5; D not certain. Germline CDR1 and CDR2: MNHEY and SVGEGT. This CDR3 has 11 residues. The V gene lost 8 bases and the J gene lost 5 bases, with 9 bases spanning the gap. CDR3 in amino acids: CASGISETQYF. The DNA for the CDR3 is TGTGCCAGCGGCATATCTGAGACCCAGTACTTC.

There are many counts of this clonotype. CDR3 amino acids: CASSSRTGGSTDTQYF. The CDR3 DNA reads as TGTGCCAGCAGCTCTCGGACAGGGGGTAGCACAGATACGCAGTATTTT. The chain employs TRBV5-8 and TRBJ2-3; 10 nucleotides line up with TRBD1. Per germline, CDR1 SGHTS and CDR2 YDEGEE. The length of the CDR3 is 16 residues. The V segment lost 3 bases and the J segment 0 bases; nucleotides outside the gene matches: 4.

The sample holds many counts of this clonotype. V usage is TRBV6-5 and J usage is TRBJ1-2, with D perhaps TRBD1 (5 bases). This CDR3 contains 15 residues. Germline values: CDR1 MNHEY, CDR2 SVGAGI. Trimming left V 1 base short and J 2 bases short, with 11 bases between. The CDR3 nucleotides are TGTGCCAGCAGTTACTTCCGACAGTCAAACTATGGCTACACCTTC. It codes for CASSYFRQSNYGYTF.

This clonotype was found a few times. The chain links TRBV11-2 to TRBJ1-2, with D perhaps matching TRBD1 (5 bases). Between the trimmed V and J ends, which lost 10 bases and 7 bases, there was a span of 13 bases. The CDR3 contains 11 residues. Per germline, CDR1 SGHAT and CDR2 FQNNGV. The DNA for the CDR3 is TGTGCCACCCGGGCGGGGGGTGGCTACACCTTC. Protein: CATRAGGGYTF.

This clonotype was seen ten or more times. The chain is built from TRBV7-9 and TRBJ1-1, with unresolved D. The ends were cut back, 1 base at V and 0 bases at J, with 9 bases in the middle. From germline, CDR1 is SEHNR and CDR2 FQNEAQ (reference sequence). The CDR3 consists of 15 residues. CDR3 DNA: TGTGCCAGCAGCTTAGAGGCAGAAATGAACACTGAAGCTTTCTTT. Translation gives CASSLEAEMNTEAFF.

Ten or more counts support this clonotype. This chain connects TRBV10-3 to TRBJ2-2; TRBD2 might be the D (6 bases). The CDR3 runs to 13 residues. Germline CDR1 and CDR2: ENHRY and SYGVKD. V was shortened by 5 bases and J by 11 bases, with 15 bases between the two germline ends. CDR3 bases: TGTGCCATCAGTCCTCAGACTAGATCAGAGCTGTTTTTT. Encoded protein: CAISPQTRSELFF.

In its sample, this clonotype was seen many times. The chain uses TRBV7-2 and TRBJ2-3; 7 positions match TRBD1. CDR1 and CDR2 from the germline V gene are SGHTA and FQGNSA. Losses at the gene ends were 3 bases for V and 12 bases for J; bases not matched to a gene: 3. CDR3 length: 11 residues. CDR3 nucleotides: TGTGCCAGCAGCTTCGGGACAGACCAGTATTTT. This codes for CASSFGTDQYF.

This clonotype was counted ten times or more. This rearrangement joins TRBV6-6 to TRBJ1-6; D not certain. This CDR3 is built from 11 residues. The germline V gene encodes CDR1 MNHNY and CDR2 SVGAGI (reference sequence). Trimming cost V 5 bases and J 14 bases, with 10 bases left between them. The CDR3 nucleotides read TGTGCCAGCAGTAACCAAGGCTCCCTCCACTTT. Translating gives CASSNQGSLHF.

This clonotype was counted at least ten times. The chain is built from TRBV28 and TRBJ1-6; D gene ambiguous. There are 15 residues in the CDR3. Germline CDR1 and CDR2: MDHEN and SYDVKM. V was pared by 3 bases and J by 0 bases, with 6 bases between. CDR3 coding DNA: TGTGCCAGCAGTTTCGGGCTCTCCTATAATTCACCCCTCCACTTT. It specifies CASSFGLSYNSPLHF.

This clonotype was seen ten or more times. The CDR3 DNA reads as TGTGCCAGCAGCTCCAGGGACAGGGTTCAGCCCCAGCATTTT. Translation gives CASSSRDRVQPQHF. The chain recombines TRBV12-3 or TRBV12-4 with TRBJ1-5; 9 positions agree with TRBD1. Trimming took 6 bases from V and 6 from J; bases not matched to a gene: 6. The CDR3 sequence is 14 residues long.